The present T cell receptor (beta chain) was sequenced within a study of post-analysis software for immune sequencing data. Points from the study as a whole: Batch-mates among the samples co-clustered strongly by F measure. Multiple sclerosis was associated with a significant reduction in normalized Chao1 diversity relative to controls. Five or six TRBV segments, TRBV5-6, TRBV5-1 and TRBV20-1 among them, were found more frequent in patients than controls.

A remark on this clonotype: Its specificity is unknown.

Libraries were made from TCR beta cDNA, and they carried unique molecular identifiers. About 500,000 cDNA molecules came from approximately 1 to 10 million T cells. TCRdb reprocessed the PCR reads via MiXCR and lists one record per CDR3 protein. The table shows a few hundred thousand distinct CDR3 sequences, with approximately 33% occurring only once. CDR1 is SEHNR, CDR2 FQNEAQ, per germline (reference sequence). The germline V and J ends were trimmed by 5 bases and 4 bases, with 20 bases remaining between them. The CDR3 is 16 amino acids. The specimen sequenced was blood. V and J are TRBV7-9 and TRBJ1-2; tentatively, D is TRBD1 (6 bases). The receptor was derived from a girl between 5 and 17 years old with multiple sclerosis. The DNA of the CDR3 is TGTGCCAGCAGCCCTCTGGACAGATCTCTGGGCTATGGCTACACCTTC. Translating it yields CASSPLDRSLGYGYTF.